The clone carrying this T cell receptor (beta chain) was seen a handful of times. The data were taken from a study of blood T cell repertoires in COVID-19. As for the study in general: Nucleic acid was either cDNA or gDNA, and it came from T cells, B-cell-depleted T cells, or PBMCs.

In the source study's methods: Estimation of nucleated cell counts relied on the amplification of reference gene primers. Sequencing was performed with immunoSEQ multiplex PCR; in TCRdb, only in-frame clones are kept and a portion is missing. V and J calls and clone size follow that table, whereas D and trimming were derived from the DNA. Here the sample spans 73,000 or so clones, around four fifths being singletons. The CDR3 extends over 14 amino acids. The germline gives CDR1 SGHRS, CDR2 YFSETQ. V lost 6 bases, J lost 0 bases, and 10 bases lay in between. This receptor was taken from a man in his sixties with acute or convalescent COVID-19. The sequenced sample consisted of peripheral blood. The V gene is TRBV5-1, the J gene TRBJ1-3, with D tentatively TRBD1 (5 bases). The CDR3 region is CASTPDTSGNTIYF. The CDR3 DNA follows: TGCGCCAGCACCCCGGACACCTCTGGAAACACCATATATTTT. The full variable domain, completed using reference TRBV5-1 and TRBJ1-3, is KAGVTQTPRYLIKTRGQQVTLSCSPISGHRSVSWYQQTPGQGLQFLFEYFSETQRNKGNFPGRFSGRQFSNSRSEMNVSTLELGDSALYLCASTPDTSGNTIYFGEGSWLTVV.